Each of the 18 T cell receptor beta chains below was sequenced from the same sample in a study of graft-versus-host responses after intestinal transplantation. TCRdb's copy holds only in-frame clones and misses some; the assay was immunoSEQ multiplex PCR. The sample holds about 2,500 clones; over 85% are singletons and the top ten take approximately 1.5%. The sequencing used PBMCs, collected around 19 days after intestinal transplant. The receptors come from a human patient who received an intestinal transplant, so some T cells may come from the graft donor.

The V gene is TRBV28, the J gene TRBJ1-5; tentative D call: TRBD1 (6 bases). Germline CDR1 is MDHEN and CDR2 is SYDVKM. This CDR3 contains 16 residues. The V and J ends lost 3 bases and 5 bases respectively, with 17 bases between them. The CDR3: CASSLTGQPSHQPQHF. The CDR3 nucleotides read TGTGCCAGCAGTTTGACAGGCCAGCCTTCTCATCAGCCCCAGCATTTT. The complete variable domain, with remaining parts taken from reference TRBV28 and TRBJ1-5, reads DVKVTQSSRYLVKRTGEKVFLECVQDMDHENMFWYRQDPGLGLRLIYFSYDVKMKEKGDIPEGYSVSREKKERFSLILESASTNQTSMYLCASSLTGQPSHQPQHFGDGTRLSIL.

The J gene is TRBJ2-3, the V gene TRBV7-9; 7 nucleotides align to TRBD1. CDR1 SEHNR and CDR2 FQNEAQ come from the germline V gene (reference sequence). The trim removed 5 bases at V and 8 bases at J, leaving 10 bases unmatched. The CDR3 spans 14 residues. DNA of the CDR3: TGTGCCAGCAGCGAGAGCTTCCGGGACAGTACGCAGTATTTT. Encoded protein: CASSESFRDSTQYF. The entire variable domain, with the rest obtained from reference TRBV7-9 and TRBJ2-3, is as follows: DTGVSQNPRHKITKRGQNVTFRCDPISEHNRLYWYRQTLGQGPEFLTYFQNEAQLEKSRLLSDRFSAERPKGSFSTLEIQRTEQGDSAMYLCASSESFRDSTQYFGPGTRLTVL.

The chain recombines TRBV28 with TRBJ2-7; D uncertain. Germline values: CDR1 MDHEN, CDR2 SYDVKM. Trimming removed 5 bases from V and 3 bases from J, with 14 bases in between. The CDR3 consists of 14 residues. The CDR3: CASSEPNGGYEQYF. In nucleotides, the CDR3 is TGTGCCAGCAGTGAACCCAACGGCGGCTACGAGCAGTACTTC.

This chain joins TRBV18 and TRBJ2-7; 10 positions match TRBD1. Looked up from germline, CDR1 is KGHSH and CDR2 is LQKENI. After removal of 0 bases from V and 6 bases from J, the junction contained 5 bases not matched to a gene. The CDR3 runs 15 residues. CDR3 coding DNA: TGTGCCAGCTCACCACCCGGACAGGGGGGCTCCGAGCAGTACTTC. Residues: CASSPPGQGGSEQYF.

The chain combines TRBV5-1 with TRBJ1-2; a weak D match, TRBD1 (5 bases). V dropped 0 bases and J dropped 8 bases, with 14 bases sitting between them. Germline assignment: CDR1 SGHRS and CDR2 YFSETQ. This CDR3 is 14 amino acids long. As DNA, the CDR3 is TGCGCCAGCAGCTTGGATGGCAGGGCGGAAGGCTACACCTTC. Translation gives CASSLDGRAEGYTF.

This clone was observed a single time. The chain carries TRBV27 and TRBJ2-5; TRBD2 matches at 9 bases. CDR1 is MNHEY and CDR2 is SMNVEV in the germline V gene (reference sequence). With V trimmed by 4 bases and J by 4 bases, 10 bases remained unmatched. The length of the CDR3 is 16 residues. The CDR3 is CASSSSGGSPIETQYF. Here the CDR3 DNA reads TGTGCCAGCAGTTCCAGCGGGGGGTCTCCGATAGAGACCCAGTACTTC.

The chain recombines TRBV6-5 with TRBJ1-1; D is perhaps TRBD1 (6 bases). CDR1 MNHEY and CDR2 SVGAGI come from the germline V gene. V shed 4 bases and J shed 3 bases, with 18 bases lying between them. The CDR3 is 16 amino acids. The CDR3 DNA sequence: TGTGCCAGCAGTTTAATTCCGGGACACCCGGACACTGAAGCTTTCTTT. It encodes CASSLIPGHPDTEAFF.

This clone was seen more than once but under ten times. The chain carries TRBV9 and TRBJ1-3, with D perhaps matching TRBD1 (5 bases). V was pared by 3 bases and J by 0 bases, with 16 bases between. The germline gives CDR1 SGDLS, CDR2 YYNGEE. The CDR3 loop spans 17 amino acids. The CDR3 DNA is TGTGCCAGCAGCGCAGTCGCGGGGACTTACTCTGGAAACACCATATATTTT. This gives the protein CASSAVAGTYSGNTIYF.

The chain is built from TRBV28 and TRBJ2-7, with 9 bases matching TRBD2. The CDR3 is made up of 15 amino acids. With V trimmed by 9 bases and J by 0 bases, 9 bases remained unmatched. From germline, CDR1 is MDHEN and CDR2 SYDVKM. Here the CDR3 reads CASFSEREASYEQYF. CDR3 DNA sequence: TGTGCCAGTTTCAGCGAGCGGGAGGCCTCCTACGAGCAGTACTTC.

This clone was recorded only once. This chain joins TRBV28 and TRBJ2-7; maybe TRBD1 (5 bases). Germline CDR1 reads MDHEN; CDR2 reads SYDVKM. V was clipped by 5 bases and J by 4 bases, with 21 bases between them. This CDR3 is built from 16 residues. CDR3 sequence reads: CASSPGPGSRGYEQYV. The CDR3 DNA follows: TGTGCCAGCAGTCCGGGCCCAGGGTCCCGTGGTTACGAGCAGTACGTC.

The chain combines TRBV9 with TRBJ2-7, with a tentative D call TRBD1 (6 bases). The germline V and J ends were trimmed by 0 bases and 3 bases, with 13 bases remaining between them. Germline V gene sequence: CDR1 SGDLS, CDR2 YYNGEE. CDR3 length: 15 amino acids. The CDR3 is CASSVGGGSVYEQYF. The CDR3 DNA reads TGTGCCAGCAGCGTAGGAGGGGGATCGGTCTACGAGCAGTACTTC.

The V call is TRBV7-9, the J call TRBJ1-5; TRBD1 agrees at 11 bases. The germline V gene has CDR1 SEHNR and CDR2 FQNEAQ (reference sequence). After removal of 4 bases from V and 6 bases from J, the junction contained 8 bases not matched to a gene. The CDR3 totals 16 residues. The CDR3 is CASSSDRGLLGQPQHF. CDR3 DNA: TGTGCCAGCAGCTCGGACAGGGGGCTTTTAGGTCAGCCCCAGCATTTT.

V is TRBV27 and J is TRBJ2-1; D not resolved. The CDR3 consists of 13 residues. The V gene's germline CDR1 is MNHEY and CDR2 SMNVEV (reference sequence). With 3 bases removed from V and 11 bases from J, the gap between germline ends came to 14 bases. The CDR3 nucleotides read TGTGCCAGCAGTTTCTCCCTGCGGAATCAGCAGTTCTTC. The encoded protein is CASSFSLRNQQFF.

V and J are TRBV5-1 and TRBJ2-7, with D perhaps TRBD1 (6 bases). CDR3 length: 12 amino acids. Germline V gene sequence: CDR1 SGHRS, CDR2 YFSETQ. V was trimmed by 3 bases and J by 10 bases, leaving 14 bases between them. DNA for the CDR3: TGCGCCAGCAGCTCCAGGGGTCGTGGCCAGTACTTC. It is translated as CASSSRGRGQYF.

This chain connects TRBV6-1 to TRBJ2-6; D ambiguous. The CDR3 contains 14 residues. The ends were cut back, 2 bases at V and 4 bases at J, with 6 bases in the middle. CDR1 is MNHNS, CDR2 SASEGT, per germline. CDR3 in amino acids: CASSEMEGANVLTF. The DNA of the CDR3 is TGTGCCAGCAGTGAAATGGAGGGGGCCAACGTCCTGACTTTC.

The V and J genes are TRBV7-8 and TRBJ2-7, with a tentative D call TRBD1 (5 bases). Germline CDR1 reads SGHVS; CDR2 reads FQNEAQ. The V end lost 2 bases, the J end lost 5 bases, and 13 bases lay between the germline ends. The CDR3 extends over 14 amino acids. CDR3 sequence (DNA): TGTGCCAGCAGCTTACGAGCTGACAGTAACGAGCAGTACGTC. Translated, it gives CASSLRADSNEQYV.

V usage is TRBV4-1 and J usage is TRBJ2-7; D is perhaps TRBD1 (6 bases). The V gene's germline CDR1 is MGHRA and CDR2 YSYEKL. V was cut by 0 bases and J by 3 bases, with 12 bases left in between. This CDR3 is 15 amino acids long. CDR3 sequence: CASSQEAGEDYEQYF. The CDR3 DNA reads as TGCGCCAGCAGCCAAGAGGCAGGGGAAGACTACGAGCAGTACTTC.

The genes are TRBV6-1 and TRBJ2-7; possible D gene TRBD2, 5 bases. Germline V gene sequence: CDR1 MNHNS, CDR2 SASEGT. This CDR3 has 13 residues. Deletions cut 1 base from V and 4 bases from J, with 8 bases between. This chain's CDR3 is CASSEDQRYEQYF. The CDR3, as DNA: TGTGCCAGCAGTGAAGACCAGCGGTACGAGCAGTACTTC.